Listed below are T cell receptor beta chains from one sample, sequenced in a study of T-cell reconstitution after alpha-beta-depleted transplantation in children. TCRdb reprocessed the PCR reads with MiXCR, giving one entry per CDR3 protein. The sample comprises a few hundred thousand distinct CDR3 sequences, around 21% of which are singletons, and around 4% rests with the top ten. Sequenced material: PBMCs from the stem cell graft donor, taken from the stem cell graft. The receptors here all came from a human donor who donated a stem cell graft to a child with acute myeloid leukemia. CDR3s include the opening cysteine and the closing phenylalanine or tryptophan. The D gene is left open where the match is weak. Some rows have no size entry. The others give once, few or many, or a class for an expanded clone.

d_gene | abundance | j_gene | v_gene | CDR3aa
- | - | TRBJ1-2 | TRBV6-1 | CASSEGSWYGYTF
- | - | TRBJ2-1 | TRBV2 | CASSDGITGNEQFF
- | - | TRBJ2-2 | TRBV20-1 | CSARGSAEAANTGELFF
- | many | TRBJ2-5 | TRBV29-1 | CSVKSADGETQYF
TRBD1 | - | TRBJ1-1 | TRBV20-1 | CSARVLDRERGTEAFF
- | few | TRBJ2-7 | TRBV7-2 | CASSLRDHEQYF
TRBD2 | - | TRBJ2-5 | TRBV28 | CASTGTSDFGTQYF
- | many | TRBJ2-1 | TRBV29-1 | CSVEGSTSSYNEQFF
- | - | TRBJ1-5 | TRBV12-3/TRBV12-4 | CASRRPGNNQPQHF
- | - | TRBJ2-1 | TRBV5-1 | CASSSPTLRRGYEQFF
- | few | TRBJ2-1 | TRBV20-1 | CSVKSGYNEQFF
- | many | TRBJ2-7 | TRBV29-1 | CSVGGRVGVLSQYF
- | - | TRBJ2-2 | TRBV6-5 | CASSYSLLGGGAGELFF
- | few | TRBJ2-3 | TRBV12-3/TRBV12-4 | CASSQQMNTQYF